This TCR beta chain was observed in a study of identical twins. No donor was unhealthy or non-Caucasian. Template switching created a universal primer site, and the cDNA included unique molecular identifiers. TCRdb used MiXCR to reprocess the 5' RACE reads, holding one entry per CDR3 protein. The table lists 690,000 or so distinct CDR3 sequences, 8.6% of them singletons. The germline CDR1 and CDR2 sequences are SGHDT and YYEEEE. CDR3 length: 18 amino acids. The ends were cut back, 3 bases at V and 6 bases at J, with 26 bases in the middle. These data were likewise used in another study, on yellow fever vaccine responses in identical twins.

The source of this sequence is a woman aged 18-29 years in good health. Sequencing was carried out using PBMCs. The chain joins TRBV5-6 to TRBJ2-3, with D perhaps matching TRBD2 (6 bases). The CDR3 here is CASSYGNLAPGAYDTQYF. The CDR3, as DNA: TGTGCCAGCAGCTACGGAAACCTAGCGCCTGGGGCTTACGATACGCAGTATTTT.